This T cell receptor (beta chain) was sequenced during a study of cytomegalovirus exposure and HLA in healthy donors. Study-level background: The same platform used for the approximately 700 first-cohort repertoires was also used for the 130 or so validation repertoires, as a later analysis reported. Study-wide findings and caveats: As confirmed in vitro, a few CMV-associated chains were specific for CMV antigens.

Produced via immunoSEQ multiplex PCR; TCRdb's table is partial and in-frame only. The sample contains around 130,000 clones, roughly 89% of which appear only once. The validation cohort, a group of 120 subjects, included the donors and was separate from the approximately 680-subject first cohort. Regarding this clone: The antigen remains unidentified.

The CDR3 is made up of 16 amino acids. In germline, CDR1 is SGHRS, CDR2 YFSETQ. Trimming removed 5 bases from V and 7 bases from J; junction bases left unmatched: 15. Input material: PBMCs. The chain links TRBV5-1 to TRBJ1-5; 7 bases fit TRBD1. The clonotype originates from a man aged 30 to 45 in good health and CMV-seronegative. Here the CDR3 reads CASRRTRGQGRQPQHF. The DNA of the CDR3 is TGCGCCAGCAGAAGAACTAGGGGGCAGGGCAGGCAGCCCCAGCATTTT.